One sample yielded the 2 T cell receptor beta chains listed below, sequenced in a study of T cell responses to AZD1222 COVID-19 vaccine. Method: immunoSEQ multiplex PCR; TCRdb's copy keeps in-frame clones and lacks some. This sample has over 85,000 clones, with roughly 92% found just once. Sample: peripheral blood, taken on day 0 of AZD1222 vaccination. These receptors came from an adult in good health.

In regard to this clone: Germline is not matched at one junction end, which may reflect a read error. The rearrangement uses TRBV5-8 and TRBJ2-3; the match to TRBD1 covers 12 bases. CDR1 is SGHTS and CDR2 is YDEGEE in the germline V gene. This CDR3 is 15 amino acids long. CDR3 loop: CASRLGQGAGDTQYF. The CDR3 nucleotides read TGTGCCAGCAGATTGGGACAGGGGGCCGGAGATACGCAGTATTTT.

This CDR3 reads CATSRGVDNEQFF. The DNA of the CDR3 is TGTGCCACCTCGAGAGGGGTTGACAATGAGCAGTTCTTC. J is TRBJ2-1 and V is TRBV7-2, with D perhaps TRBD1 or TRBD2 (5 bases each). V shed 10 bases and J shed 5 bases, with 15 bases lying between them. The CDR3 is 13 amino acids. The germline V gene has CDR1 SGHTA and CDR2 FQGNSA.